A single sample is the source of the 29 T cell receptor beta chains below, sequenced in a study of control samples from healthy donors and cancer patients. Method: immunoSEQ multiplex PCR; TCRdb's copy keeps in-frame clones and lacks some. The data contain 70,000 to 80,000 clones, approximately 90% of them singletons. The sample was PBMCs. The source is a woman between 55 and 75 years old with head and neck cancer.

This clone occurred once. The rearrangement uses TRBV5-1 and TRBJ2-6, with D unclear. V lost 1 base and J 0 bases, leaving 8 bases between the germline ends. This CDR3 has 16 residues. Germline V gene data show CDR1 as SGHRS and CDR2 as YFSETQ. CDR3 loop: CASSLSISSGANVLTF. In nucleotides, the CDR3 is TGCGCCAGCAGCTTGAGTATCAGCTCTGGGGCCAACGTCCTGACTTTC. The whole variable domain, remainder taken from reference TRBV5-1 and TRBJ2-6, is KAGVTQTPRYLIKTRGQQVTLSCSPISGHRSVSWYQQTPGQGLQFLFEYFSETQRNKGNFPGRFSGRQFSNSRSEMNVSTLELGDSALYLCASSLSISSGANVLTFGAGSRLTVL.

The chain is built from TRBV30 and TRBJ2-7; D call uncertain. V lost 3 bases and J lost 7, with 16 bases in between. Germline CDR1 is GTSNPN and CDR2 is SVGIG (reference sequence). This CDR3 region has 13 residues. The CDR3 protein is CAWRVGYTEEQYF. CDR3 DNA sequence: TGTGCCTGGAGGGTGGGGTATACGGAGGAGCAGTACTTC.

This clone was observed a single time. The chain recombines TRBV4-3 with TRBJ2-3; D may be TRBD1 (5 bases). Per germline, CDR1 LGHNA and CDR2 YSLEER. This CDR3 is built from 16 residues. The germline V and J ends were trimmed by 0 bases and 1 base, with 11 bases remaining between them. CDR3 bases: TGCGCCAGCAGCCAAGAATCTACAGGAGGCACAGATACGCAGTATTTT. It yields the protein CASSQESTGGTDTQYF.

The CDR3 nucleotides read TGCGCCAGCAGCACCCAACTAGCGCCAGCAGATACGCAGTATTTT. Translation gives CASSTQLAPADTQYF. The rearrangement joins TRBV5-1 to TRBJ2-3; 7 bases align to TRBD2. The V gene end was trimmed by 4 bases and the J gene end by 4 bases; junction bases not matched to a gene: 9. This CDR3 region has 15 residues. Germline loops: CDR1 SGHRS, CDR2 YFSETQ.

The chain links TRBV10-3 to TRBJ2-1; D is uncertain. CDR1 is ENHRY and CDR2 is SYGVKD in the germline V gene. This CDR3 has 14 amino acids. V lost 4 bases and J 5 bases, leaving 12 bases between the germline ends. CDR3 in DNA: TGTGCCATCAGTGCTAAACTCAAGGACAATGAGCAGTTCTTC. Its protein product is CAISAKLKDNEQFF.

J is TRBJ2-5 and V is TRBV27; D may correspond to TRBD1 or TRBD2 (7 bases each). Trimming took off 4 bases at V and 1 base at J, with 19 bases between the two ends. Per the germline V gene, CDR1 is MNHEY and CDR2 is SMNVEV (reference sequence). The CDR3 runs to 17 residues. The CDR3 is CASSSRRGGGSQETQYF. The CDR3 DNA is TGTGCCAGCAGTTCTCGCAGGGGGGGAGGATCCCAAGAGACCCAGTACTTC.

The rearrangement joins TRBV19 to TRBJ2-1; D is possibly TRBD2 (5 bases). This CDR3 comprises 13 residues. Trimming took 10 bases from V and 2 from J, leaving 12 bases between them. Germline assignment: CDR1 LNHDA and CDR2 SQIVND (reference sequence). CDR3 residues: CATSGRTYNEQFF. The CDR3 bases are TGTGCCACCTCGGGGAGAACCTACAATGAGCAGTTCTTC.

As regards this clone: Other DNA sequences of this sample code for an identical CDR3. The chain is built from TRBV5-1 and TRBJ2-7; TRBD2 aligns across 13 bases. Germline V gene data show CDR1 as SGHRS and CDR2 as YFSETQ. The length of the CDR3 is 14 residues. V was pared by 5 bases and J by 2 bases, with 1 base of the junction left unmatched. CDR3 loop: CASSTSGRAYEQYF. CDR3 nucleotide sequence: TGCGCCAGCAGTACTAGCGGGAGGGCCTACGAGCAGTACTTC.

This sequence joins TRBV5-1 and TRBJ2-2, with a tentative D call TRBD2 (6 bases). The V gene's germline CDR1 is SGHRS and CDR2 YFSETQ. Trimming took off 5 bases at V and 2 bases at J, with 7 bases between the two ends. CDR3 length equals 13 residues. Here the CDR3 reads CASRGTNTGELFF. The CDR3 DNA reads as TGCGCCAGCAGGGGGACTAACACCGGGGAGCTGTTTTTT.

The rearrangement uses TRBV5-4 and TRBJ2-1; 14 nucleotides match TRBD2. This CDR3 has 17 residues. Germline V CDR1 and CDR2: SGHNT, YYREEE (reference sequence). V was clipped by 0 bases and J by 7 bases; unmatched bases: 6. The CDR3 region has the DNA TGTGCCAGCAGCTTGGCCAGGGGACTAGCGGGAGAAAATGAGCAGTTCTTC. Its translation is CASSLARGLAGENEQFF.

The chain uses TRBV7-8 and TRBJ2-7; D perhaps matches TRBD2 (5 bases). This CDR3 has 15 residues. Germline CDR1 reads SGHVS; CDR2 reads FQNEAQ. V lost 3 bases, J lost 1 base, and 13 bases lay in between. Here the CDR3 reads CASSFLAIESYEQYF. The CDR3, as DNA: TGTGCCAGCAGCTTTTTAGCGATTGAATCCTACGAGCAGTACTTC.

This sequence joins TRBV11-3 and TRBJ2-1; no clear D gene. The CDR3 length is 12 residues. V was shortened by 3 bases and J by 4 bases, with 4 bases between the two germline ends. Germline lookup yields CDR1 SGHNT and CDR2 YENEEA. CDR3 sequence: CASSFGYNEQFF. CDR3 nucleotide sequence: TGTGCCAGCAGCTTCGGGTACAATGAGCAGTTCTTC.

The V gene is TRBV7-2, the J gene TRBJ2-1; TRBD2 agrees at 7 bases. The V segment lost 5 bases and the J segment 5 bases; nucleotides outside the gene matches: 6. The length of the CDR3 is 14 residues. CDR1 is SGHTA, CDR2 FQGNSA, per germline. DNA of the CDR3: TGTGCCAGCAGCGGGACTAAGGCTAACAATGAGCAGTTCTTC. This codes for CASSGTKANNEQFF.

The CDR3 protein is CASRRTSISTTGELFF. CDR3 nucleotides: TGTGCCAGCAGAAGGACTAGTATTTCTACCACCGGGGAGCTGTTTTTT. The rearrangement links TRBV6-4 to TRBJ2-2; 7 positions match TRBD2. The CDR3 runs 16 residues. Trimming removed 6 bases from V and 4 bases from J; junction bases left unmatched: 11. Looked up from germline, CDR1 is MRHNA and CDR2 is SNTAGT.

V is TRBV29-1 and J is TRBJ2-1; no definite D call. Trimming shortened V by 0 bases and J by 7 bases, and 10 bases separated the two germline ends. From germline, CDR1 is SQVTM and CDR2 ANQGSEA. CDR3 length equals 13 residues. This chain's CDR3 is CSVEDPRRNEQFF. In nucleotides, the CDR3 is TGCAGCGTTGAAGACCCCAGGAGAAATGAGCAGTTCTTC.

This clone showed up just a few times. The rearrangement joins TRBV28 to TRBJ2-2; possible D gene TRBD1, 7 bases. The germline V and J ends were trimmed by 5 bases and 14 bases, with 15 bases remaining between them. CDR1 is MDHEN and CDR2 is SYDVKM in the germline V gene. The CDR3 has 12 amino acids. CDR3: CASSPPGGHLFF. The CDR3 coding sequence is TGTGCCAGCAGTCCCCCAGGGGGGCATCTGTTTTTT.

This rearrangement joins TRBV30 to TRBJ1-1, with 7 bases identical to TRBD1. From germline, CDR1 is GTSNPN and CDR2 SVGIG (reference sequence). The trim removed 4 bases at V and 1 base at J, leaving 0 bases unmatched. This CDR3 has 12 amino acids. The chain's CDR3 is CAWNRGNTEAFF. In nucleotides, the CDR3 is TGTGCCTGGAACAGGGGGAACACTGAAGCTTTCTTT.

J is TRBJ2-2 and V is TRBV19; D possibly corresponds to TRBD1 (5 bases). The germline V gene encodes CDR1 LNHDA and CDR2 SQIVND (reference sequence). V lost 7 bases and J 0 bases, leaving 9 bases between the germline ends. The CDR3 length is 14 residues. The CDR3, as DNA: TGTGCCAGTACAGGGCAGTCGAACACCGGGGAGCTGTTTTTT. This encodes CASTGQSNTGELFF. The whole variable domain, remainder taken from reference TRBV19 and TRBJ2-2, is DGGITQSPKYLFRKEGQNVTLSCEQNLNHDAMYWYRQDPGQGLRLIYYSQIVNDFQKGDIAEGYSVSREKKESFPLTVTSAQKNPTAFYLCASTGQSNTGELFFGEGSRLTVL.

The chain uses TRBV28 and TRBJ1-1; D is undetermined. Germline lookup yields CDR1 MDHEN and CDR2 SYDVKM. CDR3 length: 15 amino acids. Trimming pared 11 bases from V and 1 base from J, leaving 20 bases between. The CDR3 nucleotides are TGTGCCGGTAAAGGATCTCAGGTCCCGAACACTGAAGCTTTCTTT. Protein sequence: CAGKGSQVPNTEAFF.

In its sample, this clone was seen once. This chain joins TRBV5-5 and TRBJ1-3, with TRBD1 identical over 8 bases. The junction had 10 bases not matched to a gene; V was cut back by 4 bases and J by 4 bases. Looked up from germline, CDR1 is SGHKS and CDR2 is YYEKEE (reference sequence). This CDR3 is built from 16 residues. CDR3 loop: CASSPGQGVRGNTIYF. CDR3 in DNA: TGTGCCAGCAGCCCAGGACAGGGAGTACGGGGAAACACCATATATTTT.

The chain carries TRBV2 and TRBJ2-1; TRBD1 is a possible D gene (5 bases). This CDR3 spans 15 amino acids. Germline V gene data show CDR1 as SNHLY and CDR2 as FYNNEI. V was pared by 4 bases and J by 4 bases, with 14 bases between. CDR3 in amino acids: CASSGSGHPYNEQFF. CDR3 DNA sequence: TGTGCCAGCAGTGGGTCAGGACATCCTTACAATGAGCAGTTCTTC.

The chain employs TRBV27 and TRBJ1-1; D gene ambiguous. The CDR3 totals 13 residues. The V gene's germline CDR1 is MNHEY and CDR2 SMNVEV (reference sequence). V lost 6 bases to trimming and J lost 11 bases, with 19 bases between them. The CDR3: CASSNGNTNLAFF. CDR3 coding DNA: TGTGCCAGCAGCAATGGGAACACCAATCTGGCTTTCTTT.

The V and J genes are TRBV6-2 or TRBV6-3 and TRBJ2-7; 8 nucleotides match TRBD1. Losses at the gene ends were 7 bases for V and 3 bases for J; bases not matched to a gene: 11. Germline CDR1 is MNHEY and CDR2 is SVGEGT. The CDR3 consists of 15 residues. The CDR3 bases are TGTGCCAGCACCCCTAAGGGGACAGGCAACTACGAGCAGTACTTC. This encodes CASTPKGTGNYEQYF.

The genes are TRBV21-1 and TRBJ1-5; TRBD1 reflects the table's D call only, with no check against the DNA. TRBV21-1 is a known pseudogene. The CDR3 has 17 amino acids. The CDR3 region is CASSKEGPTGGFQPQHF. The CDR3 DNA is TGTGCCAGCAGCAAAGAGGGACCGACAGGGGGTTTTCAGCCCCAGCATTTT.

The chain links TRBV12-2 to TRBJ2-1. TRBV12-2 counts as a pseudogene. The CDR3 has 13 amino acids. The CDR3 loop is CASRLATKHEQFF. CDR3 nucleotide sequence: TGTGCAAGTCGCTTAGCGACCAAACATGAGCAGTTCTTC.

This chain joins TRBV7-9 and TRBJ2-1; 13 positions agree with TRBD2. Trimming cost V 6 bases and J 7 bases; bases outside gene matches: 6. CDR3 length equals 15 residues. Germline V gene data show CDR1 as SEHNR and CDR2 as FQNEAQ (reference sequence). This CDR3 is CASRSTSGRGNEQFF. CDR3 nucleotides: TGTGCCAGCAGATCAACTAGCGGGAGGGGGAATGAGCAGTTCTTC.

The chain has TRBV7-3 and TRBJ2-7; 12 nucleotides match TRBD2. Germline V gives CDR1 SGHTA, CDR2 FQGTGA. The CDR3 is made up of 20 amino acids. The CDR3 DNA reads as TGTGCTGTAAACACTGACAGCTCCAGGACTAGCGGGGTGGGAGAGGACGAGCAGTACTTC. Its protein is CAVNTDSSRTSGVGEDEQYF.

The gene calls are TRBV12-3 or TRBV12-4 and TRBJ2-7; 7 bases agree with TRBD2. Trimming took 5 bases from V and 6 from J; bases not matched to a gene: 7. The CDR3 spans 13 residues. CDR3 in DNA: TGTGCCAGCAGTACGACTAGCCCACTCGAGCAGTACTTC. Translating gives CASSTTSPLEQYF.

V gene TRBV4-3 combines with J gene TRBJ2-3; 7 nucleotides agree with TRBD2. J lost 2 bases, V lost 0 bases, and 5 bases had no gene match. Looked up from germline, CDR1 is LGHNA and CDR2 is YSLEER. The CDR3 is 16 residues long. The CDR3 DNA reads TGCGCCAGCAGCCAAGATCTTCGGGAGGACACAGATACGCAGTATTTT. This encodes CASSQDLREDTDTQYF.